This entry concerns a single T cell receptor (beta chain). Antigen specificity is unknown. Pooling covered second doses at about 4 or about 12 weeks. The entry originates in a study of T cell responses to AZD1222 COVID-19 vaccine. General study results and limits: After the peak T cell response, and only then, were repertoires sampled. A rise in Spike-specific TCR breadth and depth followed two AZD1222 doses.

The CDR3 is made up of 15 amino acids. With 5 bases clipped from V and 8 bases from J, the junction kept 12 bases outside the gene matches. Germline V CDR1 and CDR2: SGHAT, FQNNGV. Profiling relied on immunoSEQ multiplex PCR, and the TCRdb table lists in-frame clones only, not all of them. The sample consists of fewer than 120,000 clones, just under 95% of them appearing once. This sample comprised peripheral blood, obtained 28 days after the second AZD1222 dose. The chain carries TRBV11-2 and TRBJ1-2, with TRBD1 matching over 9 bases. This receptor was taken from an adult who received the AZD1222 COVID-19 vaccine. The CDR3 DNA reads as TGTGCCAGCAGCACAACAGGGGGCGTTATAAGCGGCTACACCTTC. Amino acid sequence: CASSTTGGVISGYTF.